Below, 20 T cell receptor beta chains from the same sample are listed, as sequenced in a study of T cell responses to AZD1222 COVID-19 vaccine. Only in-frame clones appear in the TCRdb table, and some are missing; sequencing was by immunoSEQ multiplex PCR. Of approximately 120,000 clones in the sample, about 88% are singletons; the top ten hold around a quarter. The sequenced sample was peripheral blood, obtained on day 0 of AZD1222 vaccination. The source of these receptors is an adult in good health.

V and J are TRBV5-4 and TRBJ1-2, with 10 bases identical to TRBD1. The junction had 8 bases not matched to a gene; V was cut back by 0 bases and J by 0 bases. Germline assignment: CDR1 SGHNT and CDR2 YYREEE (reference sequence). This CDR3 comprises 18 residues. The CDR3: CASSLGPGQGTANYGYTF. Written as DNA, the CDR3 is TGTGCCAGCAGCTTGGGGCCGGGACAGGGGACAGCTAACTATGGCTACACCTTC.

J is TRBJ2-1 and V is TRBV6-5; 8 positions agree with TRBD2. Germline V lookup: CDR1 MNHEY, CDR2 SVGAGI. Trimming at V came to 5 bases and at J to 8 bases, leaving 11 bases not matched to a gene. This CDR3 comprises 15 residues. The CDR3 loop is CASSPTSGSVDEQFF. The CDR3 DNA reads as TGTGCCAGCAGTCCTACTAGCGGATCCGTGGATGAGCAGTTCTTC.

The chain recombines TRBV6-5 with TRBJ2-7; D uncertain. V lost 0 bases to trimming and J lost 3 bases, with 9 bases between them. Germline V lookup: CDR1 MNHEY, CDR2 SVGAGI. This CDR3 has 14 residues. The CDR3 nucleotides are TGTGCCAGCAGTTACTCGGGCGAGGACTACGAGCAGTACTTC. Translation gives CASSYSGEDYEQYF.

The chain combines TRBV7-8 with TRBJ1-2, with D hard to call. There are 15 residues in the CDR3. Trimming took off 1 base at V and 4 bases at J, with 13 bases between the two ends. Germline V gene sequence: CDR1 SGHVS, CDR2 FQNEAQ. The CDR3 bases are TGTGCCAGCAGCTTAGAGTTCGGCTCGGGCTATGGCTACACCTTC. Protein sequence: CASSLEFGSGYGYTF. The variable domain in full, completed from reference TRBV7-8 and TRBJ1-2, reads GAGVSQSPRYKVAKRGQDVALRCDPISGHVSLFWYQQALGQGPEFLTYFQNEAQLDKSGLPSDRFFAERPEGSVSTLKIQRTQQEDSAVYLCASSLEFGSGYGYTFGSGTRLTVV.

The genes are TRBV2 and TRBJ1-1; D might be TRBD1 (5 bases). The V and J ends lost 6 bases and 5 bases respectively, with 13 bases between them. The CDR3 contains 13 residues. The germline gives CDR1 SNHLY, CDR2 FYNNEI. The CDR3 nucleotides read TGTGCCAGCAGCTCGATTGGGGGAACTGAAGCTTTCTTT. Its protein is CASSSIGGTEAFF.

J is TRBJ1-2 and V is TRBV9; perhaps TRBD1 as D (6 bases). The CDR3 covers 16 residues. Trimming removed 2 bases at V and 0 bases at J, with 14 bases between. In germline, CDR1 is SGDLS, CDR2 YYNGEE. The CDR3 DNA follows: TGTGCCAGCAGCGTGGACGGGACATCAGCTAACTATGGCTACACCTTC. Its protein product is CASSVDGTSANYGYTF.

This chain joins TRBV6-5 and TRBJ1-1; possibly TRBD1 for D (5 bases). V was cut by 6 bases and J by 2 bases, with 16 bases left in between. This CDR3 has 15 amino acids. Germline V gene sequence: CDR1 MNHEY, CDR2 SVGAGI. The CDR3 bases are TGTGCCAGCAGAAAGGATGGGGGGATTAACACTGAAGCTTTCTTT. Amino acid sequence: CASRKDGGINTEAFF.

The gene calls are TRBV19 and TRBJ2-1; possibly TRBD2 for D (7 bases). Between the trimmed V and J ends, which lost 0 bases and 3 bases, there was a span of 9 bases. Germline lookup yields CDR1 LNHDA and CDR2 SQIVND (reference sequence). The CDR3 extends over 15 amino acids. For the CDR3, the DNA is TGTGCCAGTAGTATAGAAGGGGGGGGCTACAATGAGCAGTTCTTC. Its translation is CASSIEGGGYNEQFF.

The chain is built from TRBV18 and TRBJ1-5; D perhaps matches TRBD1 (5 bases). CDR1 is KGHSH, CDR2 LQKENI, per germline. V was cut by 5 bases and J by 3 bases, with 14 bases left in between. This CDR3 has 15 residues. The CDR3 sequence: CASSIRDDSNQPQHF. The CDR3 DNA sequence: TGTGCCAGCTCAATCCGGGACGACTCCAATCAGCCCCAGCATTTT. Based on the CDR3 plus reference TRBV18 and TRBJ1-5, the full variable domain is NAGVMQNPRHLVRRRGQEARLRCSPMKGHSHVYWYRQLPEEGLKFMVYLQKENIIDESGMPKERFSAEFPKEGPSILRIQQVVRGDSAAYFCASSIRDDSNQPQHFGDGTRLSIL.

The chain has TRBV27 and TRBJ1-6, with D unresolved. Germline loops: CDR1 MNHEY, CDR2 SMNVEV (reference sequence). The CDR3 covers 14 residues. The V end lost 0 bases, the J end lost 7 bases, and 7 bases lay between the germline ends. The CDR3: CASSLSRWNSPLHF. The CDR3 coding sequence is TGTGCCAGCAGTTTATCGCGGTGGAATTCACCCCTCCACTTT.

This chain uses TRBV3-1 (or the pseudogene TRBV3-2) with TRBJ2-1; D not resolved. Germline V gene lookup returns CDR1 LGHDT and CDR2 YNNKEL (reference sequence). The CDR3 consists of 14 residues. V lost 0 bases and J 5 bases, leaving 8 bases between the germline ends. The CDR3 DNA follows: TGTGCCAGCAGCCAAGATTCCGGGCACAATGAGCAGTTCTTC. Its translation is CASSQDSGHNEQFF.

This chain joins TRBV19 and TRBJ1-2; possible D gene TRBD1, 6 bases. This CDR3 is 16 amino acids long. CDR1 LNHDA and CDR2 SQIVND come from the germline V gene (reference sequence). The V end lost 2 bases, the J end lost 4 bases, and 17 bases lay between the germline ends. The CDR3 DNA is TGTGCCAGTAGTATACAGGCAGGGCCACAGGGCTATGGCTACACCTTC. This translates into CASSIQAGPQGYGYTF. The whole variable domain, filled in from reference TRBV19 and TRBJ1-2, reads DGGITQSPKYLFRKEGQNVTLSCEQNLNHDAMYWYRQDPGQGLRLIYYSQIVNDFQKGDIAEGYSVSREKKESFPLTVTSAQKNPTAFYLCASSIQAGPQGYGYTFGSGTRLTVV.

The chain joins TRBV19 to TRBJ2-7; 9 nucleotides align to TRBD2. Germline V lookup: CDR1 LNHDA, CDR2 SQIVND (reference sequence). The CDR3 covers 16 residues. Germline trimming cut 3 bases from V and 0 bases from J; bases unmatched to any gene: 6. CDR3 in DNA: TGTGCCAGTAGTATGAGACTAGCGGCCTTCTCCTACGAGCAGTACTTC. Residues: CASSMRLAAFSYEQYF.

The rearrangement joins TRBV7-3 to TRBJ2-1, with TRBD1 matching 9 bases. Per germline, CDR1 SGHTA and CDR2 FQGTGA. Trimming at V came to 2 bases and at J to 1 base, leaving 3 bases not matched to a gene. This CDR3 is built from 16 residues. The CDR3 sequence: CASSLGGTGSYNEQFF. In DNA form, the CDR3 reads TGTGCCAGCAGCTTAGGGGGGACAGGGTCCTACAATGAGCAGTTCTTC.

The J gene is TRBJ1-5, the V gene TRBV6-5; no clear D. The CDR3 is 16 amino acids. V was clipped by 0 bases and J by 1 base, with 10 bases between them. CDR1 is MNHEY, CDR2 SVGAGI, per germline. CDR3 loop: CASSYSGQASNQPQHF. The CDR3 DNA reads TGTGCCAGCAGTTACTCGGGTCAGGCGAGCAATCAGCCCCAGCATTTT.

This rearrangement joins TRBV25-1 to TRBJ2-5; no clear D. The V end lost 3 bases, the J end lost 7 bases, and 9 bases lay between the germline ends. The CDR3 spans 12 residues. Germline V CDR1 and CDR2: MGHDK, SYGVNS. The CDR3, as DNA: TGTGCCAGCAGTGACCAGACGTGGACCCAGTACTTC. Encoded protein: CASSDQTWTQYF.

In its sample, this clone was seen a few times. The CDR3 DNA follows: TGTGCCAGTAGTACCCTTAACAGGGGGCTGGACACTGAAGCTTTCTTT. Its translation is CASSTLNRGLDTEAFF. The gene calls are TRBV19 and TRBJ1-1, with TRBD1 identical over 9 bases. CDR1 and CDR2 from the germline V gene are LNHDA and SQIVND (reference sequence). The CDR3 is 16 amino acids. The trim removed 4 bases at V and 3 bases at J, leaving 9 bases unmatched.

The gene calls are TRBV12-3 or TRBV12-4 and TRBJ1-4; D is unresolved. The V end was cut by 8 bases, the J end by 8 bases, with 15 bases between. This CDR3 has 13 amino acids. CDR3 loop: CASSSPGSEKLFF. The CDR3 region has the DNA TGTGCCAGCTCTAGTCCGGGGAGCGAAAAACTGTTTTTT.

This chain uses TRBV5-1 with TRBJ1-3, with TRBD1 as a possible D gene (6 bases). The V end lost 4 bases, the J end lost 4 bases, and 15 bases lay between the germline ends. The CDR3 is made up of 15 amino acids. In germline, CDR1 is SGHRS, CDR2 YFSETQ. DNA for the CDR3: TGCGCCAGCAGCCCGGAGGGGGGGCTCGGAAACACCATATATTTT. Amino acids: CASSPEGGLGNTIYF.

The rearrangement joins TRBV6-5 to TRBJ1-1; D may be TRBD1 (6 bases). Per the germline V gene, CDR1 is MNHEY and CDR2 is SVGAGI. CDR3 size: 13 residues. The V end was cut by 6 bases, the J end by 4 bases, with 12 bases between. Written as DNA, the CDR3 is TGTGCCAGCAGAATCGGGACAATCACTGAAGCTTTCTTT. This sequence encodes CASRIGTITEAFF.